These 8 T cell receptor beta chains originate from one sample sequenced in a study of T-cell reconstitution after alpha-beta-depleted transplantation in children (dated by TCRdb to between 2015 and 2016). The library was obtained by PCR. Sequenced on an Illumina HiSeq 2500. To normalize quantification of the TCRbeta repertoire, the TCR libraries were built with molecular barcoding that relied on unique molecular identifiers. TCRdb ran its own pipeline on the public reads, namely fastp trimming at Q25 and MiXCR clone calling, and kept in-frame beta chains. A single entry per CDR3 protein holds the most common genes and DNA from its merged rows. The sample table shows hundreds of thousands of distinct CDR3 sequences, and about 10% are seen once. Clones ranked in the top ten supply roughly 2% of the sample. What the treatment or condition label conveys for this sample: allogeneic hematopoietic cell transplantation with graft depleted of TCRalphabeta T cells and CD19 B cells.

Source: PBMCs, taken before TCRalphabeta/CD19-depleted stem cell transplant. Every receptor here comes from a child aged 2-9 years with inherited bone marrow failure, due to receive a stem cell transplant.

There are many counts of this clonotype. CDR3 in amino acids: CATPRCVGPYTGELFF. DNA of the CDR3: TGTGCCACCCCCAGGTGTGTGGGACCCTACACCGGGGAGCTGTTTTTT. This sequence joins TRBV24-1 and TRBJ2-2; D may correspond to TRBD1 or TRBD2 (5 bases each). V gave up 9 bases and J gave up 3 bases, with 19 bases separating them. The CDR3 has 16 amino acids. The germline gives CDR1 KGHDR, CDR2 SFDVKD.

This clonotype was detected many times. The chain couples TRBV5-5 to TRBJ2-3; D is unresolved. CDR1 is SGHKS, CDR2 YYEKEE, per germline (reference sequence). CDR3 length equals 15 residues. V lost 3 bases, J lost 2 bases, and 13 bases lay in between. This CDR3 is CASSSRTLNTDTQYF. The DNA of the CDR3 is TGTGCCAGCAGCTCCAGGACCCTCAACACAGATACGCAGTATTTT.

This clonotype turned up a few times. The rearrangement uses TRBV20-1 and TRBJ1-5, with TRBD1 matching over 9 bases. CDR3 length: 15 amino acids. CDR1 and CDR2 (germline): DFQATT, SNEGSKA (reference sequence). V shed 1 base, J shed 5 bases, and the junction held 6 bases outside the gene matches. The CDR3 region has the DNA TGCAGTGCTAGAGCCGGGACAGGGTTCTATCAGCCCCAGCATTTT. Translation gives CSARAGTGFYQPQHF.

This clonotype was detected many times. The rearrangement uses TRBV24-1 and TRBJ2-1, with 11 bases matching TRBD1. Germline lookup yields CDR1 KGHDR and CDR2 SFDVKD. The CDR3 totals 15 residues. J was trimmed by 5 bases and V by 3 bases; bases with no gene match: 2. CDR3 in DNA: TGTGCCACCAGTGATCCGGGACAGGGGGACAATGAGCAGTTCTTC. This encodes CATSDPGQGDNEQFF.

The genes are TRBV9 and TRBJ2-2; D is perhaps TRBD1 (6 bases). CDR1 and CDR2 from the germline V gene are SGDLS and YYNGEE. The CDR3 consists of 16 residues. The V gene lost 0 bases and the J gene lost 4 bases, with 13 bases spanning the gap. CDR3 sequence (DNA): TGTGCCAGCAGCGTAGGGACAGCCCCGACCACCGGGGAGCTGTTTTTT. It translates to CASSVGTAPTTGELFF.

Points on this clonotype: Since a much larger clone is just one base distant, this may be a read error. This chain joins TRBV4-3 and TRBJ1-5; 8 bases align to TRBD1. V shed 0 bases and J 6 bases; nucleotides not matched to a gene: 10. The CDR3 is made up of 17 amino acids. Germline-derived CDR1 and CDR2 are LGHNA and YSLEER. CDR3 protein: CASSQDWRAGGSQPQHF. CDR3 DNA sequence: TGCGCCAGCAGCCAAGATTGGCGGGCAGGGGGCAGTCAGCCCCAGCATTTT.

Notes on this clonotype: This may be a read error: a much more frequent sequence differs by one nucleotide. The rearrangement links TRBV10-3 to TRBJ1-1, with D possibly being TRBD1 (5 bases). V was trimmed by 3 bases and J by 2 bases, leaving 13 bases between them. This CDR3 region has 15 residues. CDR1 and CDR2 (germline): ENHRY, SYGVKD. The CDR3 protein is CAISDHRLENTEAFF. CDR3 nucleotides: TGTGCCATCAGTGATCACAGGCTAGAAAACACTGAAGCTTTCTTT.

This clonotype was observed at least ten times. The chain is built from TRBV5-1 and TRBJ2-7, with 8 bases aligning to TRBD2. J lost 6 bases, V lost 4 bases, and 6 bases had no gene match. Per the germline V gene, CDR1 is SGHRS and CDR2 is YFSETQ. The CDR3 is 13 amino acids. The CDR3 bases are TGCGCCAGCAGCCCGGGGGGGGCCGGCGAGCAGTACTTC. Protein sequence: CASSPGGAGEQYF.